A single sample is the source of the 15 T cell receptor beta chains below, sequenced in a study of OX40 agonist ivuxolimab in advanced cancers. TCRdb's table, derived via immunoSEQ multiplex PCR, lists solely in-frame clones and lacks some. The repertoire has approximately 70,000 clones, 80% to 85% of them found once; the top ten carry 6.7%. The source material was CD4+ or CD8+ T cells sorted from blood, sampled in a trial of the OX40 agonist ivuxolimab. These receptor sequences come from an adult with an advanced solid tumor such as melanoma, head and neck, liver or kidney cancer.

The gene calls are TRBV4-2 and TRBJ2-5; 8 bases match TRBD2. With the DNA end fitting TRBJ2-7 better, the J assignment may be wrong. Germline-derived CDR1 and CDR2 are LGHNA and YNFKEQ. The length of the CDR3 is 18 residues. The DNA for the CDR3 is TGTGCCAGCAGCCAAGATTCGGTTGTACTAGCGGCCTCCTACGAGCAGTACTTC. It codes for CASSQDSVVLAASYEQYF.

CDR3 in DNA: TGTGCCAGTAGTCCCTGGGCGGGACCGTCCTACGAGCAGTACTTC. As protein: CASSPWAGPSYEQYF. The chain uses TRBV19 and TRBJ2-7; D perhaps matches TRBD2 (6 bases). Trimming pared 5 bases from V and 1 base from J, leaving 15 bases between. The germline V gene encodes CDR1 LNHDA and CDR2 SQIVND (reference sequence). The CDR3 is 15 residues long.

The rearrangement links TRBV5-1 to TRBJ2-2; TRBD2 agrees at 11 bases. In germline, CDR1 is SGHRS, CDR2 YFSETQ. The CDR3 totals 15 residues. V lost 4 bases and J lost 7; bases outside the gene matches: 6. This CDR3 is CASSITGTSGGELFF. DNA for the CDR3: TGCGCCAGCAGCATAACCGGGACTAGCGGCGGGGAGCTGTTTTTT.

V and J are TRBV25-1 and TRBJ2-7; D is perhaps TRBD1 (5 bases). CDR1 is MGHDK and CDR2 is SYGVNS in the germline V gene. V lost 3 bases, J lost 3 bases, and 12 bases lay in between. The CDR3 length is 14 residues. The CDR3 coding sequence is TGTGCCAGCAGTGACCCAACAGGTGGCTACGAGCAGTACTTC. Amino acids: CASSDPTGGYEQYF.

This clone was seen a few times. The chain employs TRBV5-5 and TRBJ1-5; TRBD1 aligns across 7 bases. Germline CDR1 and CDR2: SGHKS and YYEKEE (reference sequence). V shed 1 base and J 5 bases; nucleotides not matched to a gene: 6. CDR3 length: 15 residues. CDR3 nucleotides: TGTGCCAGCAGCTTGAGAGGGGGCTCTCATCAGCCCCAGCATTTT. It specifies CASSLRGGSHQPQHF.

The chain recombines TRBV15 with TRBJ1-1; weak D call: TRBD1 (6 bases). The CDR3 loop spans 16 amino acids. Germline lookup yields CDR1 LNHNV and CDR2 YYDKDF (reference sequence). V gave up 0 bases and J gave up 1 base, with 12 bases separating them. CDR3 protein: CATSREPDRPNTEAFF. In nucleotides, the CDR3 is TGTGCCACCAGCAGAGAACCCGACAGGCCGAACACTGAAGCTTTCTTT.

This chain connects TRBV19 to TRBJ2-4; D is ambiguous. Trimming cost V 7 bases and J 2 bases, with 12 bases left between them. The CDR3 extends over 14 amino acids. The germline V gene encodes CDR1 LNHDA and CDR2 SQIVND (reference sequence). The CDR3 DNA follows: TGTGCCAGTAAGACCGAGGTGCCCAAAAACATTCAGTACTTC. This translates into CASKTEVPKNIQYF.

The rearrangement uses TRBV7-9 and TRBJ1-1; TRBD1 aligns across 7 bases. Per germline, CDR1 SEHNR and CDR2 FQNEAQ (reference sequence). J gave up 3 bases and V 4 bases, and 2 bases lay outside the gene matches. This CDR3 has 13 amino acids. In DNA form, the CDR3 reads TGTGCCAGCAGCTCAGGGGGTTACACTGAAGCTTTCTTT. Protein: CASSSGGYTEAFF.

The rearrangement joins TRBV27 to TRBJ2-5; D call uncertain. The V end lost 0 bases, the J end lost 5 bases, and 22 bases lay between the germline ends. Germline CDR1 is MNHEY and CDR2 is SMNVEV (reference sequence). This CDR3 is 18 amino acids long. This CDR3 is CASSLSSPGPVVRETQYF. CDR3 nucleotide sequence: TGTGCCAGCAGTTTATCGTCCCCGGGTCCTGTCGTTAGGGAGACCCAGTACTTC.

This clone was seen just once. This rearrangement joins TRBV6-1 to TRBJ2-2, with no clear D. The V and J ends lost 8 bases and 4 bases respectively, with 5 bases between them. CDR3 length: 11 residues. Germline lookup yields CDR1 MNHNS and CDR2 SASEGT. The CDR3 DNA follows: TGTGCCAGCCAGACCACCGGGGAGCTGTTTTTT. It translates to CASQTTGELFF.

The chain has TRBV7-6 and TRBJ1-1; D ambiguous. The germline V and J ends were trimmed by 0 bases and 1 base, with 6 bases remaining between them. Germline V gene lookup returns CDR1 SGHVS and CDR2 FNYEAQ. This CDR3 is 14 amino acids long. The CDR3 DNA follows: TGTGCCAGCAGCTTAGCCACTGGGAACACTGAAGCTTTCTTT. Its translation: CASSLATGNTEAFF.

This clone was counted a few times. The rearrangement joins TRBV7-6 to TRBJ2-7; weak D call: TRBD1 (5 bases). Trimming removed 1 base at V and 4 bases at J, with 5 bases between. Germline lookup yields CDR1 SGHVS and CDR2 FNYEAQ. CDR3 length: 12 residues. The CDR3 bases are TGTGCCAGCAGCTTAGGACAGTACGAGCAGTACTTC. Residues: CASSLGQYEQYF. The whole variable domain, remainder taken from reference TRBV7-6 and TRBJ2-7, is GAGVSQSPRYKVTKRGQDVALRCDPISGHVSLYWYRQALGQGPEFLTYFNYEAQQDKSGLPNDRFSAERPEGSISTLTIQRTEQRDSAMYRCASSLGQYEQYFGPGTRLTVT.

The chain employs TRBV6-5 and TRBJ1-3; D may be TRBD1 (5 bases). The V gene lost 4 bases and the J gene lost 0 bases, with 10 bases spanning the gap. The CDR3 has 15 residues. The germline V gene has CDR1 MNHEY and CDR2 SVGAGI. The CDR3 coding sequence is TGTGCCAGCAGTTCTCGGGACTCCTCTGGAAACACCATATATTTT. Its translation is CASSSRDSSGNTIYF.

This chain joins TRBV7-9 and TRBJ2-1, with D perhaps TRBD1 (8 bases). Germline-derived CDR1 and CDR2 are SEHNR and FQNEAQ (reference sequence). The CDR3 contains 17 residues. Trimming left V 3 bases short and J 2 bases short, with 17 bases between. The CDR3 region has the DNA TGTGCCAGCAGCTTTAGTTACAGGGGGGGAACCTACAATGAGCAGTTCTTC. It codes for CASSFSYRGGTYNEQFF.

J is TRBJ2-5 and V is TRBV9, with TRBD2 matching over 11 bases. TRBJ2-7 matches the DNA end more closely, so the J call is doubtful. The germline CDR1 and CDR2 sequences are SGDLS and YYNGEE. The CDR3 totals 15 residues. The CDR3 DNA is TGTGCCAGCAGCGTGGAACCTAGCGGGAGGTACGAGCAGTACTTC. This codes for CASSVEPSGRYEQYF.